Reported below is one TCR beta chain. Antigen: not known. The sample is drawn from a study of cytomegalovirus exposure and HLA in healthy donors. Study results and limitations: Among TCR beta chains, those listed as cytomegalovirus-associated numbered approximately 150. According to a subsequent analysis, TCR clusters from the first cohort were inclined to appear together in the roughly 120 validation repertoires. A few of the chains that were CMV-associated were confirmed in vitro to be specific for CMV antigens. The majority of TCR sequences were rare, yet some public TCRs appeared in many donors.

The table came from immunoSEQ multiplex PCR; TCRdb's copy has only in-frame clones and leaves some out. The sample lists roughly 150,000 clones, about 85% seen once, with approximately 2% in the top ten. This CDR3 spans 15 amino acids. CDR1 is SGDLS and CDR2 is YYNGEE in the germline V gene. V dropped 3 bases and J dropped 4; count of bases not matched to a gene: 6. The chain uses TRBV9 and TRBJ1-1; 10 bases align to TRBD1. The receptor was isolated from a man younger than 40 in good health and CMV-seropositive. Material: PBMCs. The CDR3 region is CASSAGQGIRTEAFF. In DNA, the CDR3 is TGTGCCAGCAGCGCGGGACAGGGGATCCGCACTGAAGCTTTCTTT.